The 4 T cell receptor beta chains below all came from one sample that was sequenced in a study of shared clonotypes between healthy human individuals (dated by TCRdb to 2019 to 2021). Receptor libraries were prepared by the immunoSEQ multiplex PCR assay. The source is immuneACCESS, and TCRdb retained only in-frame sequences with V and J called. Part of the clones is not carried over; for the studies checked, unresolved V genes explain less than half of this, and the remainder is unexplained. The sample table shows about 480,000 clones, and approximately 79% are seen once. 10% to 15% of the sample rests with the top ten. Source material: PBMCs. The receptors come from a woman aged 40 to 50 in good health. Some clones in this sample may be carry-over from other donors' samples.

The chain combines TRBV27 with TRBJ1-2; D uncertain. This CDR3 contains 14 residues. The germline V gene encodes CDR1 MNHEY and CDR2 SMNVEV (reference sequence). The ends were cut back, 5 bases at V and 6 bases at J, with 16 bases in the middle. The CDR3 nucleotides read TGTGCCAGCAGTCCAGTTTACCCCTCCGATGGCTACACCTTC. Amino acid sequence: CASSPVYPSDGYTF.

This clone occurred a few times. The chain employs TRBV7-3 and TRBJ2-2, with 10 bases matching TRBD1. Germline V gene data show CDR1 as SGHTA and CDR2 as FQGTGA. The V gene end was trimmed by 5 bases and the J gene end by 7 bases; junction bases not matched to a gene: 7. The CDR3 runs 15 residues. CDR3 DNA: TGTGCCAGCAGCCCCGGACAGGGGGAGGGCGGGGAGCTGTTTTTT. Translating gives CASSPGQGEGGELFF.

The chain has TRBV28 and TRBJ2-5; D is perhaps TRBD2 (6 bases). The closer fit of TRBJ2-7 to the DNA end suggests the J call may be wrong. The germline CDR1 and CDR2 sequences are MDHEN and SYDVKM. The CDR3 is 16 residues long. The CDR3 DNA follows: TGTGCCAGCACCGGGCCGGAGGCTAGCGTAGCCTACGAGCAGTACTTC. The encoded protein is CASTGPEASVAYEQYF.

The rearrangement joins TRBV25-1 to TRBJ2-3; 8 bases align to TRBD2. The CDR3 extends over 15 amino acids. CDR1 and CDR2 (germline): MGHDK, SYGVNS. J lost 2 bases, V lost 3 bases, and 4 bases had no gene match. CDR3 protein: CASSDTSGFTDTQYF. Here the CDR3 DNA reads TGTGCCAGCAGTGACACTAGCGGCTTCACAGATACGCAGTATTTT.